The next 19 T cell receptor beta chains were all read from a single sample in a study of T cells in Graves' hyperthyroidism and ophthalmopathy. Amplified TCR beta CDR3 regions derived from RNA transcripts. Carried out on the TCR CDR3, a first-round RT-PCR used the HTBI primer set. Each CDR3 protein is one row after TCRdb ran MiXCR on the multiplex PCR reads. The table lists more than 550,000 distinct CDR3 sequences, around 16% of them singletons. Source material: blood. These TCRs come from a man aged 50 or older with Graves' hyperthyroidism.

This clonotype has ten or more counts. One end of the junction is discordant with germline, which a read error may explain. In DNA, the CDR3 is TGTGCCACCAGCGGGTCGGGTAGCGATCAGCCCCAGCATTTT. Its translation is CATSGSGSDQPQHF. The chain combines TRBV15 with TRBJ1-5; no firm D call. There are 14 residues in the CDR3. Germline assignment: CDR1 LNHNV and CDR2 YYDKDF (reference sequence).

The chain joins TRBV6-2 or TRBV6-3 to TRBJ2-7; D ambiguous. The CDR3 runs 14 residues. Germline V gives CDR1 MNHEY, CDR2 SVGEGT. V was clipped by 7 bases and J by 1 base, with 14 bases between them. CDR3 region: CASTPGGESYEQYF. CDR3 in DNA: TGTGCCAGCACCCCGGGCGGAGAATCCTACGAGCAGTACTTC.

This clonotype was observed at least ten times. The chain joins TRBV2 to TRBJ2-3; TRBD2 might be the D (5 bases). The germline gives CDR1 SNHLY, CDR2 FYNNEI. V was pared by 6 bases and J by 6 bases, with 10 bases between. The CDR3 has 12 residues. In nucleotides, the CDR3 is TGTGCCAGCAGCGGGCGGGCGGATACGCAGTATTTT. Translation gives CASSGRADTQYF.

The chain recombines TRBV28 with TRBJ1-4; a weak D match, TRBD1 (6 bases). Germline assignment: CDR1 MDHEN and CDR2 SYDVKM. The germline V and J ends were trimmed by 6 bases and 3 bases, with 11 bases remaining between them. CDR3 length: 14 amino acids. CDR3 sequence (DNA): TGTGCCAGCAGAGGGGGGGGCCCTAATGAAAAACTGTTTTTT. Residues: CASRGGGPNEKLFF.

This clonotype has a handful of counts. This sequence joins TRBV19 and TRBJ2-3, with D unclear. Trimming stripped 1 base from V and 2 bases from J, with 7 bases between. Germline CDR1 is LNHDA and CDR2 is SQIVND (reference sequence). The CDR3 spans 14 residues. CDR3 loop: CASSIALITDTQYF. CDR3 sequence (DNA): TGTGCCAGTAGTATAGCCTTAATCACAGATACGCAGTATTTT.

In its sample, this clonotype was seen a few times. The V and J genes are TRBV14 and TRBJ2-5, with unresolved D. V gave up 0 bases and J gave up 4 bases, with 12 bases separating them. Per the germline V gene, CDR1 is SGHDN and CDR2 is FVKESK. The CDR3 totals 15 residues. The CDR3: CASSQESVSRETQYF. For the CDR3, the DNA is TGTGCCAGCAGCCAAGAATCAGTGTCCCGAGAGACCCAGTACTTC. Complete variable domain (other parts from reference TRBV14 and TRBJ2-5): EAGVTQFPSHSVIEKGQTVTLRCDPISGHDNLYWYRRVMGKEIKFLLHFVKESKQDESGMPNNRFLAERTGGTYSTLKVQPAELEDSGVYFCASSQESVSRETQYFGPGTRLLVL.

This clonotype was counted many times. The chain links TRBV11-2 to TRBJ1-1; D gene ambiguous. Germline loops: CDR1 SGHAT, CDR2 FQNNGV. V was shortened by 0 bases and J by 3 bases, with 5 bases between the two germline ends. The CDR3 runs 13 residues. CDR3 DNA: TGTGCCAGCAGCTTAGAATCGGACACTGAAGCTTTCTTT. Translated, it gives CASSLESDTEAFF.

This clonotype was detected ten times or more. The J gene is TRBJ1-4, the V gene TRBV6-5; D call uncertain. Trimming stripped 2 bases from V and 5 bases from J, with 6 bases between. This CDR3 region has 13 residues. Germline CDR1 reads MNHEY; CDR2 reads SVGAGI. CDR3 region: CASSYGPNEKLFF. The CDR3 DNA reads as TGTGCCAGCAGTTACGGCCCCAATGAAAAACTGTTTTTT.

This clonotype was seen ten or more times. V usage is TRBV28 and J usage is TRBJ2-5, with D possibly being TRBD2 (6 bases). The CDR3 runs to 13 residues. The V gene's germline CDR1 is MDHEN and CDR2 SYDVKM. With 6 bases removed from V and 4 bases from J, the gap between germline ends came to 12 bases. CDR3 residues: CASRGGAGETQYF. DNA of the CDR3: TGTGCCAGCAGGGGCGGGGCGGGAGAGACCCAGTACTTC. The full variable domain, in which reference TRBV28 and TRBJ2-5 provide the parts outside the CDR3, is DVKVTQSSRYLVKRTGEKVFLECVQDMDHENMFWYRQDPGLGLRLIYFSYDVKMKEKGDIPEGYSVSREKKERFSLILESASTNQTSMYLCASRGGAGETQYFGPGTRLLVL.

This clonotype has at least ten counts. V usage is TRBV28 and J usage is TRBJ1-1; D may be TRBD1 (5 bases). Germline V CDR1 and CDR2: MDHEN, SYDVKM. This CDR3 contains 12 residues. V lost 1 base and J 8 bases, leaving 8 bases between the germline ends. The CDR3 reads CASSLFRDEAFF. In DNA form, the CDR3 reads TGTGCCAGCAGTTTATTCCGGGACGAAGCTTTCTTT.

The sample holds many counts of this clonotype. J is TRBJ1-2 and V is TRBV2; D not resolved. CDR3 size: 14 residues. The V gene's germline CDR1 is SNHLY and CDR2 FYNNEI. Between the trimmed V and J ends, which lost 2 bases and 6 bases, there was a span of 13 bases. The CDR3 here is CASSEIQRANGYTF. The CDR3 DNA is TGTGCCAGCAGTGAAATCCAACGAGCTAATGGCTACACCTTC.

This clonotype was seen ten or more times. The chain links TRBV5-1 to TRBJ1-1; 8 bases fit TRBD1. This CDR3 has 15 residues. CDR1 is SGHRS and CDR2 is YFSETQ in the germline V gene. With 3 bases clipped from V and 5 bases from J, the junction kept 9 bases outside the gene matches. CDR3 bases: TGCGCCAGCAGCTCACAGGGGGGAACGGCGACTGAAGCTTTCTTT. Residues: CASSSQGGTATEAFF.

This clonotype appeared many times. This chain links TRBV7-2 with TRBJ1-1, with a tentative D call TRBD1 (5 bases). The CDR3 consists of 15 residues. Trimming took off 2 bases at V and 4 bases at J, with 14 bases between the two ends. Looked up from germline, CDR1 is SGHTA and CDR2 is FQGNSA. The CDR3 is CASSLQGERTTEAFF. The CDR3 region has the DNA TGTGCCAGCAGCTTACAGGGAGAACGGACCACTGAAGCTTTCTTT.

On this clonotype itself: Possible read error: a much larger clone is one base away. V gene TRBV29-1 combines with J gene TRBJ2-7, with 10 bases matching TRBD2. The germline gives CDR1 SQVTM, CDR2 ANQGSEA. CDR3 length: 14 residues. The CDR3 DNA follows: TGCAGCGTTGAGGCTAGCGGGAGATCCTACGAGCAGTGCTTC. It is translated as CSVEASGRSYEQCF.

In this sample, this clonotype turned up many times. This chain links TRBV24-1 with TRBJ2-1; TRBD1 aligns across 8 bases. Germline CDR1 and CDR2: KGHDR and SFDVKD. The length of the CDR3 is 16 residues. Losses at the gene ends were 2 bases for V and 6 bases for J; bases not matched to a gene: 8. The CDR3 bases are TGTGCCACCAGTGATTCCGGGACAGGAAAACTCAATGAGCAGTTCTTC. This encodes CATSDSGTGKLNEQFF.

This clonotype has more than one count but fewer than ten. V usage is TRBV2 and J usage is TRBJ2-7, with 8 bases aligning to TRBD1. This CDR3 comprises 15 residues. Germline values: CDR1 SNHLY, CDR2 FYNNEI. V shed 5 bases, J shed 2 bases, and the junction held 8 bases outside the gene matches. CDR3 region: CASSYQETGAYEQYF. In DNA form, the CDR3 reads TGTGCCAGCAGTTATCAGGAGACAGGGGCCTACGAGCAGTACTTC.

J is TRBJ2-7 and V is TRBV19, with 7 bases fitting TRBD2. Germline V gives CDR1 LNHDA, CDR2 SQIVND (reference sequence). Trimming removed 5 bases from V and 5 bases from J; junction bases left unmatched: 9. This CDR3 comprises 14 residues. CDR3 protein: CASSRPAGFDEQYF. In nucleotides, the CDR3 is TGTGCCAGTAGTCGACCAGCGGGATTCGACGAGCAGTACTTC. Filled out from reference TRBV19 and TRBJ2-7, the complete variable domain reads DGGITQSPKYLFRKEGQNVTLSCEQNLNHDAMYWYRQDPGQGLRLIYYSQIVNDFQKGDIAEGYSVSREKKESFPLTVTSAQKNPTAFYLCASSRPAGFDEQYFGPGTRLTVT.

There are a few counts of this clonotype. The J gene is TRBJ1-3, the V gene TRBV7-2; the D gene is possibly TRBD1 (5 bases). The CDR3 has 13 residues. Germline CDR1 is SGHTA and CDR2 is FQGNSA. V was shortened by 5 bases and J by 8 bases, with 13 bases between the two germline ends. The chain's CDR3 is CASSPHRGDTIYF. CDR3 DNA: TGTGCCAGCAGCCCCCACCGGGGGGACACCATATATTTT.

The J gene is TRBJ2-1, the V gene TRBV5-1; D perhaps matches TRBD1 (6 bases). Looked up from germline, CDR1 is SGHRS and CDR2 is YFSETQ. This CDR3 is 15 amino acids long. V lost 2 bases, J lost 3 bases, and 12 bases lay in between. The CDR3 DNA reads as TGCGCCAGCAGCTTCAGGGGAGACTACTACAATGAGCAGTTCTTC. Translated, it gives CASSFRGDYYNEQFF.